This TCR beta chain appears in the sequencing data of a study of early T cells in non-severe SARS-CoV-2 infection. Across the study: The study sequenced bulk RNA from unsorted whole blood, with chains unpaired.

Trimming left V 5 bases short and J 1 base short, with 6 bases between. This CDR3 spans 13 amino acids. CDR1 KGHSH and CDR2 LQKENI come from the germline V gene. Note on this clonotype: Its antigen is unknown.

Attachment of unique molecular identifiers was made to individual cDNA molecules. TCRdb reprocessed the 5' RACE reads with MiXCR, giving one entry per CDR3 protein. Among approximately 83,000 distinct CDR3 sequences listed, around 15% were seen once. Notes on the study in general: CD4 and private specificities were missed by VDJdb matching, which favored anti-spike CD8 responses.

The sequence was obtained from an adult who was a healthcare worker with PCR-confirmed SARS-CoV-2 infection or an uninfected control (not recorded which). The chain is built from TRBV18 and TRBJ2-1; D remains ambiguous. Sequenced input: whole blood. The CDR3 region has the DNA TGTGCCAGCTCAGATCAATCCTACAATGAGCAGTTCTTC. This encodes CASSDQSYNEQFF.